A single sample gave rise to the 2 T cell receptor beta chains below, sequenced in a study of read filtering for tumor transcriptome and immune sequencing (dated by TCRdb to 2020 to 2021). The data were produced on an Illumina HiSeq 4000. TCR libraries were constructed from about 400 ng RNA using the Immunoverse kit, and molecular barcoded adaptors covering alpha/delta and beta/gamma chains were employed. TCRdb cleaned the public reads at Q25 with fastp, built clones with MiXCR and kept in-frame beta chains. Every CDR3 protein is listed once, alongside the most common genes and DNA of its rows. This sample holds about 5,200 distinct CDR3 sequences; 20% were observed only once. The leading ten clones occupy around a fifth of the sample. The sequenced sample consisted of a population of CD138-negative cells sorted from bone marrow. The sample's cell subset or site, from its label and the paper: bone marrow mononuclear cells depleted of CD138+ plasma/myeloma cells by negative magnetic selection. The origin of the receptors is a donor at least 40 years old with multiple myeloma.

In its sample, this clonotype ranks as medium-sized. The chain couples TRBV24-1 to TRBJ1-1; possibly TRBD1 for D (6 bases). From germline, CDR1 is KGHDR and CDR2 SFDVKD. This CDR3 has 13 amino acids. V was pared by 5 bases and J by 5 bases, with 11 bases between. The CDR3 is CATSARGGTEAFF. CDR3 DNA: TGTGCCACCAGTGCTAGGGGGGGGACTGAAGCTTTCTTT.

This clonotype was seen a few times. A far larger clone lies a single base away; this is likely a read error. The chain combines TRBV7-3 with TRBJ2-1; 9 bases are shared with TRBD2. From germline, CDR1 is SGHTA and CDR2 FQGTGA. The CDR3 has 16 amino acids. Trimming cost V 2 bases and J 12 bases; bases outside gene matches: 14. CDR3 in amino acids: CASSLRISGSVDGQFF. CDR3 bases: TGTGCCAGCAGCTTACGGATTAGCGGGAGTGTCGATGGGCAGTTCTTC.